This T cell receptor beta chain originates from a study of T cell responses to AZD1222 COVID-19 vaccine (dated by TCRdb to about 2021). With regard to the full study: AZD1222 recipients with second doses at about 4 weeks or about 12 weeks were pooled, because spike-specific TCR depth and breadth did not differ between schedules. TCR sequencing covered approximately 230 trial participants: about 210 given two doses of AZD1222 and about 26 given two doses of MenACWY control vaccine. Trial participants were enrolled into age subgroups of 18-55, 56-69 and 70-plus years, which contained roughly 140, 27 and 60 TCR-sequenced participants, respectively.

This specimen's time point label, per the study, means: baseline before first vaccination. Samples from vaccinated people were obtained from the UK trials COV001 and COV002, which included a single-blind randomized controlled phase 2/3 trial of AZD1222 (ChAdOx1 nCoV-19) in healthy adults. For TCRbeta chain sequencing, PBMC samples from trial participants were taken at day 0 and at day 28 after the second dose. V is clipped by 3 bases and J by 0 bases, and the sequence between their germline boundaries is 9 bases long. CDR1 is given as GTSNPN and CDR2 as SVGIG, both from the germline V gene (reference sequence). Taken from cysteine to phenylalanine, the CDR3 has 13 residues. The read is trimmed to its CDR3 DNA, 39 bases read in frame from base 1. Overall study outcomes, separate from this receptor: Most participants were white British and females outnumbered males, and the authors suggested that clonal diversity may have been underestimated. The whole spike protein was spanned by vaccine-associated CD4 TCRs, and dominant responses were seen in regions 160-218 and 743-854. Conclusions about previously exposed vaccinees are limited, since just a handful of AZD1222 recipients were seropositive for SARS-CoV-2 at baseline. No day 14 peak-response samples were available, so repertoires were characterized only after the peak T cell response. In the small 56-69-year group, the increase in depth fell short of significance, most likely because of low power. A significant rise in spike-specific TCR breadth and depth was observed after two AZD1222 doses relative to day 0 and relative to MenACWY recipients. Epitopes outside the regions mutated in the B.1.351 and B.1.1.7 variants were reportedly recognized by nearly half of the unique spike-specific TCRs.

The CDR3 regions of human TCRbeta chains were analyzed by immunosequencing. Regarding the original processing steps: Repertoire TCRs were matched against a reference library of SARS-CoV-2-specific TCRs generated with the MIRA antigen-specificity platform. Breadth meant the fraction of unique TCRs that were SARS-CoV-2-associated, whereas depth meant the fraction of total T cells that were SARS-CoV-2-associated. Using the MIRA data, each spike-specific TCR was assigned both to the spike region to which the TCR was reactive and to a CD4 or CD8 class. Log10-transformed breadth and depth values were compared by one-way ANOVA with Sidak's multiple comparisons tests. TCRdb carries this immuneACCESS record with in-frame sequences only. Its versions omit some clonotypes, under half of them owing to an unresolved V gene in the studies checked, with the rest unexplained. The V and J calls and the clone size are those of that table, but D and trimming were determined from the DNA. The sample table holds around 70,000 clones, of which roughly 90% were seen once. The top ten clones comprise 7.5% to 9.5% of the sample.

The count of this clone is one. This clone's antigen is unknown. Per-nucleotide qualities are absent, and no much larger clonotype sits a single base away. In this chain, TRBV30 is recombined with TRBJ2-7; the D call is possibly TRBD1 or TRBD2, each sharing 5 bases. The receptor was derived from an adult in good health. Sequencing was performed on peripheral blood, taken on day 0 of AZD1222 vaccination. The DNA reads TGTGCCTGGAGCCCAGGGACCTCCTACGAGCAGTACTTC. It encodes CAWSPGTSYEQYF. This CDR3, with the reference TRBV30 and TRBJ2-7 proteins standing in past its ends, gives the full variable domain SQTIHQWPATLVQPVGSPLSLECTVEGTSNPNLYWYRQAAGRGLQLLFYSVGIGQISSEVPQNLSASRPQDRQFILSSKKLLLSDSGFYLCAWSPGTSYEQYFGPGTRLTVT.